A single sample is the source of the 31 T cell receptor beta chains below, sequenced in a study of T-cell reconstitution after alpha-beta-depleted transplantation in children. For TCRbeta, the library was prepared with unique molecular identifiers. In TCRdb, the PCR reads were re-called with MiXCR into one record per CDR3 protein. Among 610,000 or so distinct CDR3 sequences listed, approximately 30% were seen once. Sequencing used PBMCs, obtained before TCRalphabeta/CD19-depleted stem cell transplant. The receptors were gathered from a boy less than two years old with Wiskott-Aldrich syndrome, due to receive a stem cell transplant.

There are a few counts of this clonotype. This chain links TRBV11-1 with TRBJ2-1; D may be TRBD1 (5 bases). This CDR3 region has 15 residues. The V end was cut by 5 bases, the J end by 3 bases, with 14 bases between. Germline assignment: CDR1 SGHAT and CDR2 FQDESV (reference sequence). CDR3 in DNA: TGTGCCAGCAGCCCCAGAGGACAAGTCTACAATGAGCAGTTCTTC. It yields the protein CASSPRGQVYNEQFF.

The gene calls are TRBV5-5 and TRBJ2-5; D gene uncertain. The CDR3 consists of 14 residues. The V gene's germline CDR1 is SGHKS and CDR2 YYEKEE (reference sequence). V shed 4 bases and J shed 2 bases, with 12 bases lying between them. CDR3 in DNA: TGTGCCAGCAGCATGGGCATTACTCAAGAGACCCAGTACTTC. Its protein is CASSMGITQETQYF.

This clonotype has only a few counts. The J gene is TRBJ1-2, the V gene TRBV5-1, with D uncertain. CDR1 is SGHRS, CDR2 YFSETQ, per germline. The CDR3 is 16 residues long. Trimming took 8 bases from V and 0 from J, leaving 20 bases between them. In nucleotides, the CDR3 is TGCGCCAGTAGTCGAGAGCCGATAAGAGCTAACTATGGCTACACCTTC. Translation: CASSREPIRANYGYTF.

This clonotype came up a few times. V usage is TRBV28 and J usage is TRBJ2-2; no clear D. Germline V CDR1 and CDR2: MDHEN, SYDVKM. Trimming stripped 1 base from V and 4 bases from J, with 7 bases between. This CDR3 has 14 amino acids. The CDR3 region has the DNA TGTGCCAGCAGTTTATTAAAGGTCACCGGGGAGCTGTTTTTT. Translated: CASSLLKVTGELFF.

This clonotype showed up just a few times. The J gene is TRBJ2-1, the V gene TRBV20-1, with TRBD2 identical over 13 bases. This CDR3 is built from 20 residues. Looked up from germline, CDR1 is DFQATT and CDR2 is SNEGSKA (reference sequence). J lost 7 bases, V lost 0 bases, and 18 bases had no gene match. The CDR3, as DNA: TGCAGTGCTAGAGAGTTTGTCCCGGGACTAGCGGGGCAGCCCTTAAATGAGCAGTTCTTC. It codes for CSAREFVPGLAGQPLNEQFF.

In this sample, this clonotype turned up a few times. The V call is TRBV12-3 or TRBV12-4, the J call TRBJ1-1, with 7 bases lining up with TRBD1. J was trimmed by 0 bases and V by 6 bases; bases with no gene match: 4. CDR3 length: 14 amino acids. The CDR3 is CASRGQLMNTEAFF. CDR3 in DNA: TGTGCCAGCAGGGGACAGCTCATGAACACTGAAGCTTTCTTT.

The gene calls are TRBV12-3 or TRBV12-4 and TRBJ1-1; 8 bases align to TRBD1. The V segment lost 2 bases and the J segment 4 bases; nucleotides outside the gene matches: 3. The CDR3 spans 14 residues. CDR3 loop: CASSLMQGATEAFF. In DNA form, the CDR3 reads TGTGCCAGCAGTTTAATGCAGGGGGCCACTGAAGCTTTCTTT.

In DNA form, the CDR3 reads TGTGCCAGCAGTTTTCAGGGGCCCAGGCGTAACGAGCAGTACTTC. Translating gives CASSFQGPRRNEQYF. The J gene is TRBJ2-7, the V gene TRBV28; a weak D match, TRBD1 (6 bases). The germline V gene has CDR1 MDHEN and CDR2 SYDVKM. V lost 3 bases to trimming and J lost 5 bases, with 17 bases between them. The CDR3 contains 15 residues.

The rearrangement joins TRBV7-2 to TRBJ2-1, with D maybe TRBD1 (5 bases). Trimming shortened V by 6 bases and J by 7 bases, and 19 bases separated the two germline ends. Germline values: CDR1 SGHTA, CDR2 FQGNSA. The CDR3 totals 15 residues. CDR3 amino acids: CASRYSRQIGNEQFF. CDR3 nucleotides: TGTGCCAGCAGATACTCGAGACAGATTGGGAATGAGCAGTTCTTC.

The genes are TRBV30 and TRBJ2-1, with D tentatively TRBD1 (7 bases). The germline gives CDR1 GTSNPN, CDR2 SVGIG (reference sequence). V lost 3 bases to trimming and J lost 8 bases, with 20 bases between them. The CDR3 consists of 15 residues. CDR3 in DNA: TGTGCCTGGAGAGTGACAGGGAAAGGACTACATGAGCAGTTCTTC. Protein product: CAWRVTGKGLHEQFF.

The genes are TRBV20-1 and TRBJ2-3; possible D gene TRBD2, 7 bases. The CDR3 length is 17 residues. Germline V lookup: CDR1 DFQATT, CDR2 SNEGSKA (reference sequence). Trimming pared 4 bases from V and 0 bases from J, leaving 20 bases between. The CDR3 region has the DNA TGCAGTGCTAACGGGGGGCGCGGGTCAACTAGCACAGATACGCAGTATTTT. Translation: CSANGGRGSTSTDTQYF.

The V and J genes are TRBV29-1 and TRBJ2-2; possibly TRBD2 for D (5 bases). CDR3 length: 15 amino acids. Trimming left V 0 bases short and J 8 bases short, with 16 bases between. Germline-derived CDR1 and CDR2 are SQVTM and ANQGSEA. DNA of the CDR3: TGCAGCGTTGAAGAAGCTAGCAACACCCCAGGGGAGCTGTTTTTT. This translates into CSVEEASNTPGELFF.

This chain connects TRBV7-9 to TRBJ1-4, with D possibly TRBD1 on 5 matching bases. Deletions cut 8 bases from V and 7 bases from J, with 17 bases between. Germline V CDR1 and CDR2: SEHNR, FQNEAQ (reference sequence). The CDR3 runs to 14 residues. CDR3 region: CASATGTYGEKLFF. In DNA form, the CDR3 reads TGTGCCAGCGCCACCGGGACGTATGGTGAAAAACTGTTTTTT.

CDR3 nucleotide sequence: TGCGCCAGCAGCTTGGGTGGGACTAGCGGATCAGATACGCAGTATTTT. It translates to CASSLGGTSGSDTQYF. The chain carries TRBV5-1 and TRBJ2-3; the match to TRBD2 covers 11 bases. This CDR3 spans 16 amino acids. The V gene's germline CDR1 is SGHRS and CDR2 YFSETQ. The V and J ends lost 0 bases and 4 bases, in that order; junction bases with no gene match: 4.

The chain carries TRBV5-1 and TRBJ2-1; D unresolved. CDR1 is SGHRS and CDR2 is YFSETQ in the germline V gene. The length of the CDR3 is 13 residues. The ends were cut back, 0 bases at V and 8 bases at J, with 9 bases in the middle. The CDR3 protein is CASSLDSTDEQFF. The CDR3 coding sequence is TGCGCCAGCAGCTTGGACTCTACCGATGAGCAGTTCTTC. The entire variable domain, with the rest obtained from reference TRBV5-1 and TRBJ2-1, is as follows: KAGVTQTPRYLIKTRGQQVTLSCSPISGHRSVSWYQQTPGQGLQFLFEYFSETQRNKGNFPGRFSGRQFSNSRSEMNVSTLELGDSALYLCASSLDSTDEQFFGPGTRLTVL.

There are a few counts of this clonotype. The rearrangement links TRBV12-3 or TRBV12-4 to TRBJ1-2, with TRBD1 identical over 7 bases. The J segment lost 0 bases and the V segment lost 8 bases, leaving 6 bases of the junction unmatched. CDR3 length: 14 amino acids. Here the CDR3 reads CASGLDRANYGYTF. Written as DNA, the CDR3 is TGTGCCAGCGGACTCGACAGGGCTAACTATGGCTACACCTTC.

This chain links TRBV6-1 with TRBJ2-5; tentative D call: TRBD2 (7 bases). Trimming pared 8 bases from V and 0 bases from J, leaving 16 bases between. The CDR3 runs 15 residues. The germline V gene has CDR1 MNHNS and CDR2 SASEGT. The chain's CDR3 is CASAKGGLYQETQYF. CDR3 coding DNA: TGTGCCAGCGCGAAGGGGGGGCTGTACCAAGAGACCCAGTACTTC.

The CDR3 region is CSASRDRDHEQYF. The CDR3, as DNA: TGCAGTGCGTCCCGGGACAGGGACCACGAGCAGTACTTC. The chain links TRBV20-1 to TRBJ2-7, with 9 bases fitting TRBD1. This CDR3 spans 13 amino acids. Germline-derived CDR1 and CDR2 are DFQATT and SNEGSKA (reference sequence). J was trimmed by 5 bases and V by 6 bases; bases with no gene match: 8.

The chain joins TRBV29-1 to TRBJ1-5; 10 bases align to TRBD1. CDR1 SQVTM and CDR2 ANQGSEA come from the germline V gene. V dropped 6 bases and J dropped 7; count of bases not matched to a gene: 3. This CDR3 is 12 amino acids long. This CDR3 is CSVGTGEQPQHF. CDR3 nucleotide sequence: TGCAGCGTGGGGACAGGGGAACAGCCCCAGCATTTT.

This rearrangement joins TRBV2 to TRBJ2-7; TRBD1 aligns across 8 bases. The germline CDR1 and CDR2 sequences are SNHLY and FYNNEI. Trimming removed 4 bases from V and 3 bases from J; junction bases left unmatched: 5. The CDR3 runs to 14 residues. The CDR3 region has the DNA TGTGCCAGCAGTGGAAGCAGGGGGCTCTACGAGCAGTACTTC. Protein: CASSGSRGLYEQYF.

As for this clonotype: The junction departs from germline at one end; a sequencing error may be responsible. J is TRBJ2-1 and V is TRBV5-1; D is possibly TRBD1 (6 bases). CDR3 length: 16 amino acids. Germline values: CDR1 SGHRS, CDR2 YFSETQ. CDR3 region: CASSLKGGISYNVQFF. CDR3 nucleotide sequence: TGCGCCAGCAGCTTGAAAGGGGGAATATCCTACAATGTGCAGTTCTTC.

The chain couples TRBV20-1 to TRBJ2-1; D perhaps matches TRBD2 (6 bases). From germline, CDR1 is DFQATT and CDR2 SNEGSKA (reference sequence). This CDR3 has 13 amino acids. V gave up 4 bases and J gave up 2 bases, with 9 bases separating them. CDR3 sequence: CSAIGSTYNEQFF. The DNA for the CDR3 is TGCAGTGCTATCGGGAGCACCTACAATGAGCAGTTCTTC.

This clonotype was observed a few times. This chain joins TRBV28 and TRBJ2-7; no clear D. Germline assignment: CDR1 MDHEN and CDR2 SYDVKM. Trimming pared 6 bases from V and 6 bases from J, leaving 9 bases between. The CDR3 covers 11 residues. DNA for the CDR3: TGTGCCAGCAGACTTAGCACCGAGCAGTACTTC. The encoded protein is CASRLSTEQYF.

The gene calls are TRBV10-3 and TRBJ2-1, with D unclear. The CDR3 is made up of 14 amino acids. V lost 5 bases and J 8 bases, leaving 16 bases between the germline ends. CDR1 and CDR2 from the germline V gene are ENHRY and SYGVKD. The CDR3 DNA is TGTGCCATCAGTACTGTGACGGCTTATTATGAGCAGTTCTTC. Its protein product is CAISTVTAYYEQFF.

J is TRBJ1-2 and V is TRBV20-1; D is perhaps TRBD1 (5 bases). The V gene lost 2 bases and the J gene lost 0 bases, with 10 bases spanning the gap. Per the germline V gene, CDR1 is DFQATT and CDR2 is SNEGSKA (reference sequence). The CDR3 sequence is 14 residues long. The CDR3: CSARLPTANYGYTF. Here the CDR3 DNA reads TGCAGTGCTAGACTCCCGACAGCTAACTATGGCTACACCTTC.

The chain has TRBV5-1 and TRBJ2-3; no reliable D call. The CDR3 totals 13 residues. The V end was cut by 0 bases, the J end by 6 bases, with 8 bases between. CDR1 is SGHRS, CDR2 YFSETQ, per germline. CDR3 DNA: TGCGCCAGCAGCTTGGGAATCCCGGATACGCAGTATTTT. Amino acids: CASSLGIPDTQYF.

In this sample, this clonotype turned up a few times. This rearrangement joins TRBV28 to TRBJ2-6; 9 positions agree with TRBD1. CDR1 and CDR2 from the germline V gene are MDHEN and SYDVKM. This CDR3 spans 15 amino acids. Unmatched junction bases numbered 2, after V lost 8 bases and J lost 0 bases. CDR3 nucleotide sequence: TGTGCCAGCGGGACAGGGAGCTCTGGGGCCAACGTCCTGACTTTC. Translation gives CASGTGSSGANVLTF.

V is TRBV5-1 and J is TRBJ2-2; 12 positions agree with TRBD2. V trimming: 3 bases; J trimming: 3 bases; junction bases outside the gene matches: 9. The germline gives CDR1 SGHRS, CDR2 YFSETQ. This CDR3 is built from 18 residues. The CDR3 nucleotides are TGCGCCAGCAGCTACGGGACTAGCGGGCATGCGTACACCGGGGAGCTGTTTTTT. Its protein product is CASSYGTSGHAYTGELFF. Variable domain in full (rest from reference TRBV5-1 and TRBJ2-2): KAGVTQTPRYLIKTRGQQVTLSCSPISGHRSVSWYQQTPGQGLQFLFEYFSETQRNKGNFPGRFSGRQFSNSRSEMNVSTLELGDSALYLCASSYGTSGHAYTGELFFGEGSRLTVL.

The chain links TRBV14 to TRBJ2-6; D may be TRBD1 (6 bases). This CDR3 has 21 amino acids. V lost 0 bases to trimming and J lost 0 bases, with 21 bases between them. The germline gives CDR1 SGHDN, CDR2 FVKESK. This chain's CDR3 is CASSQDWNRAGTFSGANVLTF. The CDR3 DNA reads as TGTGCCAGCAGCCAAGATTGGAACAGGGCAGGGACCTTCTCTGGGGCCAACGTCCTGACTTTC.

This chain joins TRBV4-2 and TRBJ2-3, with TRBD2 identical over 12 bases. This CDR3 has 18 residues. Per the germline V gene, CDR1 is LGHNA and CDR2 is YNFKEQ. The V and J ends lost 4 bases and 0 bases, in that order; junction bases with no gene match: 8. CDR3 region: CASSRIPGTSGSTDTQYF. CDR3 DNA: TGTGCCAGCAGCCGAATACCCGGGACTAGCGGGAGCACAGATACGCAGTATTTT.

This clonotype was picked up one time. The chain is built from TRBV6-2 or TRBV6-3 and TRBJ1-2; possibly TRBD1 for D (6 bases). Germline lookup yields CDR1 MNHEY and CDR2 SVGEGT. The CDR3 runs to 14 residues. Deletions cut 6 bases from V and 4 bases from J, with 15 bases between. In nucleotides, the CDR3 is TGTGCCAGCAGGGTAAGCGGGACACTCTATGGCTACACCTTC. Amino acids: CASRVSGTLYGYTF.